These 31 T cell receptor beta chains share one sample of origin, sequenced in a study of cytomegalovirus exposure and HLA in healthy donors. PCR used 60 Vbeta primers and 13 Jbeta primers. The assay was immunoSEQ multiplex PCR, and TCRdb's table has in-frame clones only and misses some. This sample has roughly 50,000 clones, with under 80% found just once. Sequenced sample: PBMCs. These receptors all stem from a man under 40 in good health and CMV-seropositive.

V gene TRBV7-2 combines with J gene TRBJ2-7; D unclear. This CDR3 has 13 residues. Germline V gene sequence: CDR1 SGHTA, CDR2 FQGNSA. CDR3: CFFKQKAAYEQYF. As DNA, the CDR3 is TGTTTTTTCAAGCAGAAGGCGGCATACGAGCAGTACTTC.

Note on this clone: Additional DNA sequences in this sample encode the identical CDR3. V gene TRBV29-1 combines with J gene TRBJ2-7, with TRBD1 as a possible D gene (6 bases). CDR3 length equals 12 residues. The V and J ends lost 3 bases and 2 bases respectively, with 8 bases between them. The germline CDR1 and CDR2 sequences are SQVTM and ANQGSEA. The CDR3 DNA follows: TGCAGCGTTGAGGGACACACCTACGAGCAGTACTTC. As protein: CSVEGHTYEQYF.

This clone was counted once. V gene TRBV21-1 combines with J gene TRBJ2-7; TRBD1 is the table's D call, not checked against the DNA. TRBV21-1 is recorded as a pseudogene. CDR3 size: 16 residues. This CDR3 reads CALQRGDRGFSYEQYF. The CDR3 nucleotides read TGTGCCCTCCAAAGGGGGGACAGGGGGTTCTCCTACGAGCAGTACTTC.

In this sample, this clone turned up once. V and J are TRBV28 and TRBJ1-6; 11 bases fit TRBD1. Germline V lookup: CDR1 MDHEN, CDR2 SYDVKM. CDR3 length: 20 residues. The trim removed 5 bases at V and 0 bases at J, leaving 12 bases unmatched. CDR3 amino acids: CASSGGTGGYLSSYNSPLHF. DNA of the CDR3: TGTGCCAGCAGTGGGGGGACAGGGGGATACCTAAGCTCCTATAATTCACCCCTCCACTTT.

The chain is built from TRBV21-1 and TRBJ1-2; the D call in the table, TRBD1, was not verified against the DNA. TRBV21-1 constitutes a pseudogene. This CDR3 has 14 amino acids. The CDR3 DNA reads TGTGCCAGCAGCAAAATAACAGGGGGAAATGGCTACACCTTC. It is translated as CASSKITGGNGYTF.

This clone was detected once. This CDR3 is CASSYRAGQPQHF. CDR3 nucleotide sequence: TGTGCCAGCAGCTACAGGGCGGGTCAGCCCCAGCATTTT. This chain connects TRBV11-2 to TRBJ1-5, with D maybe TRBD1 (6 bases). The CDR3 has 13 residues. Trimming removed 4 bases at V and 6 bases at J, with 10 bases between. Germline CDR1 reads SGHAT; CDR2 reads FQNNGV.

This chain links TRBV18 with TRBJ1-5; D may be TRBD1 (5 bases). Germline V lookup: CDR1 KGHSH, CDR2 LQKENI. This CDR3 is built from 15 residues. The V and J ends lost 1 base and 7 bases respectively, with 14 bases between them. CDR3 protein: CASSPRSGDGQPQHF. Written as DNA, the CDR3 is TGTGCCAGCTCACCACGGTCGGGGGACGGGCAGCCCCAGCATTTT.

V usage is TRBV27 and J usage is TRBJ2-4; TRBD1 matches at 8 bases. The trim removed 4 bases at V and 9 bases at J, leaving 5 bases unmatched. Germline CDR1 is MNHEY and CDR2 is SMNVEV (reference sequence). The CDR3 extends over 13 amino acids. The CDR3 coding sequence is TGTGCCAGCAGTTCCCGACAGGGGAGCATTCAGTACTTC. Protein: CASSSRQGSIQYF.

The chain carries TRBV19 and TRBJ1-3, with a weak D call TRBD1 (5 bases). From germline, CDR1 is LNHDA and CDR2 SQIVND (reference sequence). The CDR3 consists of 15 residues. V was cut by 2 bases and J by 0 bases, with 8 bases left in between. CDR3 loop: CASSIRQTSGNTIYF. CDR3 nucleotide sequence: TGTGCCAGTAGTATAAGACAGACCTCTGGAAACACCATATATTTT.

This clone occurred a few times. The chain is built from TRBV6-1 and TRBJ2-7; no clear D. The V and J ends lost 6 bases and 2 bases respectively, with 8 bases between them. The CDR3 is 12 residues long. The germline V gene encodes CDR1 MNHNS and CDR2 SASEGT. The CDR3 is CASSPPTYEQYF. CDR3 in DNA: TGTGCCAGCAGCCCCCCCACCTACGAGCAGTACTTC.

This rearrangement joins TRBV4-2 to TRBJ2-3, with 12 bases identical to TRBD1. Germline V lookup: CDR1 LGHNA, CDR2 YNFKEQ. This CDR3 is built from 17 residues. V was pared by 6 bases and J by 4 bases, with 11 bases of the junction left unmatched. For the CDR3, the DNA is TGTGCCAGCAGACCAGCCTCCGGGACAGGGGGCGCAGATACGCAGTATTTT. Amino acid sequence: CASRPASGTGGADTQYF.

In its sample, this clone was seen a few times. The J gene is TRBJ2-2, the V gene TRBV6-6; D is unclear. Germline CDR1 and CDR2: MNHNY and SVGAGI (reference sequence). Deletions cut 6 bases from V and 0 bases from J, with 11 bases between. This CDR3 spans 15 amino acids. The CDR3 sequence is CASRPLPPNTGELFF. The CDR3 DNA reads TGTGCCAGCAGACCCCTACCCCCGAACACCGGGGAGCTGTTTTTT.

This sequence joins TRBV4-1 and TRBJ1-5; 7 nucleotides match TRBD1. Germline CDR1 reads MGHRA; CDR2 reads YSYEKL. The junction had 11 bases not matched to a gene; V was cut back by 0 bases and J by 6 bases. The CDR3 contains 17 residues. This CDR3 is CASSQDPGQAAGQPQHF. The CDR3 DNA sequence: TGCGCCAGCAGCCAAGACCCCGGACAGGCGGCAGGTCAGCCCCAGCATTTT.

The gene calls are TRBV28 and TRBJ2-7, with TRBD1 matching over 10 bases. CDR1 is MDHEN, CDR2 SYDVKM, per germline. CDR3 size: 15 residues. Germline trimming cut 1 base from V and 4 bases from J; bases unmatched to any gene: 4. CDR3 amino acids: CASSLSTGGKYEQYF. The CDR3 nucleotides are TGTGCCAGCAGTTTATCGACAGGGGGCAAGTACGAGCAGTACTTC.

The V gene is TRBV30, the J gene TRBJ2-7; D gene unclear. Trimming took off 4 bases at V and 6 bases at J, with 13 bases between the two ends. This CDR3 region has 12 residues. Per the germline V gene, CDR1 is GTSNPN and CDR2 is SVGIG (reference sequence). For the CDR3, the DNA is TGTGCCTGGACTCTGCGTGTCGGCGAGCAGTACTTC. This sequence encodes CAWTLRVGEQYF.

In its sample, this clone was seen a few times. The V gene is TRBV7-9, the J gene TRBJ2-5; possible D gene TRBD1, 6 bases. CDR1 SEHNR and CDR2 FQNEAQ come from the germline V gene (reference sequence). CDR3 length equals 15 residues. Trimming cost V 3 bases and J 1 base, with 12 bases left between them. The CDR3 spells CASSFDWDTQETQYF. In DNA, the CDR3 is TGTGCCAGCAGCTTCGATTGGGACACCCAAGAGACCCAGTACTTC.

This chain joins TRBV2 and TRBJ2-5, with 10 bases identical to TRBD2. The junction had 6 bases not matched to a gene; V was cut back by 4 bases and J by 4 bases. The CDR3 is 15 residues long. Germline V gives CDR1 SNHLY, CDR2 FYNNEI. The CDR3 loop is CASSAERGGPETQYF. CDR3 coding DNA: TGTGCCAGCAGTGCCGAGCGGGGGGGCCCAGAGACCCAGTACTTC.

The chain couples TRBV29-1 to TRBJ2-1; perhaps TRBD2 as D (5 bases). V lost 4 bases and J 5 bases, leaving 12 bases between the germline ends. Germline V gene sequence: CDR1 SQVTM, CDR2 ANQGSEA. The CDR3 length is 13 residues. DNA for the CDR3: TGCAGCGTTGGATACGGGGTACACAATGAGCAGTTCTTC. Protein: CSVGYGVHNEQFF.

V gene TRBV5-4 combines with J gene TRBJ2-7, with a weak D call TRBD1 (5 bases). This CDR3 comprises 15 residues. Per the germline V gene, CDR1 is SGHNT and CDR2 is YYREEE (reference sequence). Trimming took 0 bases from V and 1 from J, leaving 11 bases between them. The CDR3 sequence: CASSLAKGQSYEQYF. CDR3 nucleotides: TGTGCCAGCAGCTTGGCCAAAGGACAATCCTACGAGCAGTACTTC.

The genes are TRBV6-1 and TRBJ1-2, with D perhaps matching TRBD1 (6 bases). Deletions cut 8 bases from V and 8 bases from J, with 24 bases between. This CDR3 has 15 amino acids. Germline V gene lookup returns CDR1 MNHNS and CDR2 SASEGT. The CDR3 nucleotides read TGTGCCAGCCTAACTCGGGGGGCCGCCCTCAAAGGCTACACCTTC. This translates into CASLTRGAALKGYTF.

To note about this clone: The germline gene is not matched at one end of the junction; a read error may be the cause. The chain employs TRBV27 and TRBJ2-3, with D uncertain. The V gene's germline CDR1 is MNHEY and CDR2 SMNVEV (reference sequence). The CDR3 has 15 amino acids. Here the CDR3 reads CASSLSPAGTDTQYF. In DNA, the CDR3 is TGTGCCAGCAGTCTATCTCCCGCCGGGACAGATACGCAGTATTTT.

This clone turned up a few times. The chain uses TRBV5-1 and TRBJ1-3; D unresolved. The ends were cut back, 0 bases at V and 3 bases at J, with 13 bases in the middle. CDR3 length: 16 residues. Germline loops: CDR1 SGHRS, CDR2 YFSETQ. CDR3 sequence: CASSLDGVGGGNTIYF. The CDR3 region has the DNA TGCGCCAGCAGCTTGGACGGGGTTGGAGGTGGAAACACCATATATTTT.

The CDR3 DNA reads as TGTGCCAGCAGTTTCCGAGGGGGCGCCTACTATGGCTACACCTTC. Protein product: CASSFRGGAYYGYTF. V usage is TRBV27 and J usage is TRBJ1-2, with 7 nucleotides matching TRBD1. CDR1 is MNHEY and CDR2 is SMNVEV in the germline V gene (reference sequence). The CDR3 sequence is 15 residues long. The V segment lost 3 bases and the J segment 3 bases; nucleotides outside the gene matches: 7.

As DNA, the CDR3 is TGCGCCAGCAGCTTAGAGGGTCCCCATAATTCACCCCTCCACTTT. It encodes CASSLEGPHNSPLHF. The genes are TRBV5-1 and TRBJ1-6; D is ambiguous. Trimming shortened V by 2 bases and J by 5 bases, and 11 bases separated the two germline ends. This CDR3 has 15 residues. Germline V gene sequence: CDR1 SGHRS, CDR2 YFSETQ.

The chain couples TRBV4-3 to TRBJ1-2; D remains ambiguous. V was shortened by 0 bases and J by 6 bases, with 11 bases between the two germline ends. Per the germline V gene, CDR1 is LGHNA and CDR2 is YSLEER. This CDR3 is built from 14 residues. In DNA, the CDR3 is TGCGCCAGCAGCCAAGATATACAGATTCATGGCTACACCTTC. Translated, it gives CASSQDIQIHGYTF.

The rearrangement links TRBV7-8 to TRBJ1-5; D possibly corresponds to TRBD1 (5 bases). This CDR3 is 18 amino acids long. Germline V lookup: CDR1 SGHVS, CDR2 FQNEAQ. V lost 4 bases and J 1 base, leaving 20 bases between the germline ends. The CDR3 DNA reads as TGTGCCAGCAGCTCCCACCAACAGGTTGGATTAAGCAATCAGCCCCAGCATTTT. Residues: CASSSHQQVGLSNQPQHF.

DNA of the CDR3: TGTGCCAGCAGCCCCGTGACAGGGTTCGGTGGCTACACCTTC. The encoded protein is CASSPVTGFGGYTF. V is TRBV9 and J is TRBJ1-2; the match to TRBD1 covers 7 bases. The CDR3 extends over 14 amino acids. Germline V CDR1 and CDR2: SGDLS, YYNGEE. V trimming: 4 bases; J trimming: 7 bases; junction bases outside the gene matches: 10.

Here the CDR3 reads CASSQGGVRGSGNTIYF. CDR3 DNA: TGCGCCAGCAGCCAAGGGGGGGTCCGGGGTTCTGGAAACACCATATATTTT. J is TRBJ1-3 and V is TRBV4-1; a weak D match, TRBD1 (5 bases). Germline CDR1 and CDR2: MGHRA and YSYEKL. The CDR3 loop spans 17 amino acids. V lost 1 base and J 1 base, leaving 14 bases between the germline ends.

This sequence joins TRBV5-6 and TRBJ2-2; 11 bases line up with TRBD1. This CDR3 has 17 amino acids. Germline loops: CDR1 SGHDT, CDR2 YYEEEE. The junction had 8 bases not matched to a gene; V was cut back by 2 bases and J by 5 bases. CDR3 sequence (DNA): TGTGCCAGCAGCTTTTCCCTCCGGGACAGGGGGACCGGGGAGCTGTTTTTT. As protein: CASSFSLRDRGTGELFF.

The J gene is TRBJ2-1, the V gene TRBV7-9; D is perhaps TRBD2 (6 bases). Germline V gives CDR1 SEHNR, CDR2 FQNEAQ (reference sequence). The CDR3 is made up of 17 amino acids. Trimming removed 4 bases at V and 0 bases at J, with 16 bases between. CDR3 coding DNA: TGTGCCAGCAGCTCCACGCCGGACGGGAGCTCCTACAATGAGCAGTTCTTC. As protein: CASSSTPDGSSYNEQFF.

V and J are TRBV6-6 and TRBJ2-1; 7 bases are shared with TRBD1. The V and J ends lost 6 bases and 3 bases, in that order; junction bases with no gene match: 8. Germline V gene lookup returns CDR1 MNHNY and CDR2 SVGAGI (reference sequence). The CDR3 spans 15 residues. CDR3 bases: TGTGCCAGCAGGGGAACAGGGGACGACTACAATGAGCAGTTCTTC. This codes for CASRGTGDDYNEQFF.